This T cell receptor beta chain appears in the sequencing data of a study of identical twins. Only healthy Caucasians were included as donors. From germline, CDR1 is LGHDT and CDR2 YNNKEL (reference sequence). V was pared by 1 base and J by 1 base, with 11 bases between. The CDR3 totals 15 residues. The study's findings and limits: The study found excess low generation probability among twin-shared out-of-frame alpha sequences. The more abundant beta clonotypes in cord blood had fewer insertions, and memory repertoires did not show this.

This clonotype was seen more than once but under ten times. The antigen remains unidentified. MiXCR, run by TCRdb on the 5' RACE reads, gives a single entry per CDR3 protein. The sample has around 340,000 distinct CDR3 sequences, approximately 13% seen once; the top ten hold approximately 7.9%. These data were also filed under a second study, of yellow fever vaccine responses in identical twins.

The receptor was derived from a woman aged 18-30 years in good health. The V gene is TRBV3-1, the J gene TRBJ2-7; either TRBD1 or TRBD2 may fit D (5 bases each). Sample: CD8+ T cells sorted from blood. CDR3 coding DNA: TGTGCCAGCAGCCAAGGGGGAGACAGATCCTACGAGCAGTACTTC. This codes for CASSQGGDRSYEQYF.